This TCR beta chain originates from a study of Ad26.COV2.S vaccination and SARS-CoV-2 variants. Study details: Into the muscle, Ad26.COV2.S was dosed once or twice, 56 days apart.

V dropped 4 bases and J dropped 6 bases, with 11 bases sitting between them. The CDR3 contains 13 residues. The germline V gene has CDR1 SGHRS and CDR2 YFSETQ. For this clone: The antigen is unknown.

Sequenced by immunoSEQ multiplex PCR; TCRdb stores in-frame clones only, minus some. The table has about 350,000 clones, about nine tenths seen once. Stated treatment: approximately 18 received Ad26.COV2.S at low or high dose, single or two shots; about five received placebo; per-sample allocation not given. All samples were drawn on day 63, counting from the first vaccine or placebo injection. The study, taken as a whole, reports: Vaccinated individuals (as opposed to placebo recipients) had higher spike-specific TCR breadth.

The input for sequencing was peripheral blood, taken in a trial of Ad26.COV2.S vaccine versus placebo. The rearrangement links TRBV5-1 to TRBJ2-1; possible D gene TRBD1, 6 bases. The TCR sequence derives from a person between 18 and 65 years old who received the Ad26.COV2.S COVID-19 vaccine or a placebo. The CDR3 reads CASSPGQLNEQFF. The DNA for the CDR3 is TGCGCCAGCAGCCCCGGACAGCTCAATGAGCAGTTCTTC. Looking up the rest from reference TRBV5-1 and TRBJ2-1 gives the full variable domain: KAGVTQTPRYLIKTRGQQVTLSCSPISGHRSVSWYQQTPGQGLQFLFEYFSETQRNKGNFPGRFSGRQFSNSRSEMNVSTLELGDSALYLCASSPGQLNEQFFGPGTRLTVL.